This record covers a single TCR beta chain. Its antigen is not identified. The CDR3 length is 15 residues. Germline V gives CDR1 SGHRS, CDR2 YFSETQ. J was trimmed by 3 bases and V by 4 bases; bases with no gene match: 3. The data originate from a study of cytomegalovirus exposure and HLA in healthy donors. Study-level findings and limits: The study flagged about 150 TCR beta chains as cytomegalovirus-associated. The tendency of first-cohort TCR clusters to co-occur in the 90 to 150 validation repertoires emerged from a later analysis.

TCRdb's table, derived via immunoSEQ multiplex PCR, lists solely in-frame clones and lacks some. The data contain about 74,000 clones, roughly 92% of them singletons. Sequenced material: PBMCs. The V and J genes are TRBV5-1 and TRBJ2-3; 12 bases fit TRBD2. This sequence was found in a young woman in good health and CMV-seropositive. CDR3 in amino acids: CASSRTSGTTDTQYF. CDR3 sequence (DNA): TGCGCCAGCAGCCGGACTAGCGGGACTACAGATACGCAGTATTTT.